Relative to its sample, the clone carrying this T cell receptor (beta chain) is medium-sized. Its cognate antigen is unknown. The study, taken as a whole, reports: The TCR gene usage of tumor memory CD4+ T cells clustered together with blood and lymph node memory CD4+ cells and with lymph node naive CD4+ cells. Larger-cohort validation covered only one TCR beta V-J rearrangement.

TCRdb re-derived calls from the 5' RACE reads in MiXCR, one entry per CDR3 protein. The sample has fewer than 6,500 distinct CDR3 sequences, 36% seen once; the top ten hold roughly 53%. CD4+CD45RO+CD25- cells were isolated as memory CD4+ T cells. CDR1 and CDR2 from the germline V gene are LNHNV and YYDKDF (reference sequence). The CDR3 spans 18 residues. The junction had 7 bases not matched to a gene; V was cut back by 0 bases and J by 0 bases. Material for sequencing was memory CD4+ T cells sorted from blood. Subset given: memory CD4+ T cells, CD4+CD45RO+CD25-. The chain recombines TRBV15 with TRBJ2-3, with TRBD2 identical over 9 bases. The TCR originated in a female donor with breast cancer. The CDR3 nucleotides read TGTGCCACCAGCAGAGACACTCTAGCGGGGTATAGCACAGATACGCAGTATTTT. Encoded protein: CATSRDTLAGYSTDTQYF. Filled out from reference TRBV15 and TRBJ2-3, the complete variable domain reads DAMVIQNPRYQVTQFGKPVTLSCSQTLNHNVMYWYQQKSSQAPKLLFHYYDKDFNNEADTPDNFQSRRPNTSFCFLDIRSPGLGDTAMYLCATSRDTLAGYSTDTQYFGPGTRLTVL.